This TCR beta chain was observed in a study of identical twins. Study-level points and caveats: Excess low generation probability was seen in twin-shared out-of-frame alpha sequences.

MiXCR was run by TCRdb on the 5' RACE reads, yielding one entry per CDR3 protein. Of some 760,000 distinct CDR3 sequences in the sample, 18% are singletons; the top ten hold under 15%. Notes on this clonotype: Its antigen is not identified.

The germline V gene has CDR1 SGHRS and CDR2 YFSETQ. The CDR3 sequence is 15 residues long. Trimming removed 4 bases from V and 3 bases from J, with 16 bases in between. The same sample was also used in a study of T cells expressing NK-cell markers. As that report states: Whether expanded NKG2C-expressing T cell clones recognize HCMV is unknown.

V usage is TRBV5-1 and J usage is TRBJ2-5; the D is unclear. The TCR comes from a woman younger than 30 in good health. Sequenced: PBMCs. The CDR3 reads CASSTFGRKEETQYF. CDR3 DNA: TGCGCCAGCAGCACCTTCGGACGGAAGGAAGAGACCCAGTACTTC.